The 4 T cell receptor beta chains in this list originate from one sample, sequenced in a study of cytomegalovirus exposure and HLA in healthy donors (TCRdb year 2017). Library preparation used the immunoSEQ multiplex PCR assay. A mixture of 60 forward primers for TCR Vbeta segments and 13 reverse primers for TCR Jbeta segments was used in the multiplex PCR. TCRdb mirrors the immuneACCESS table, restricted to in-frame sequences. Some clones are absent from its copies; in checked studies, under half trace to an unresolved V gene, and the reason for the others is unknown. The sample table lists roughly 110,000 clones, roughly 80% of them with a count of one. In total, the top ten clones hold 22% of the sample. Material: PBMCs. The source of these receptors is a young man in good health and CMV-seropositive.

The chain recombines TRBV21-1 with TRBJ2-7; TRBD2 reflects the table's D call only, with no check against the DNA. TRBV21-1 is noted as a pseudogene. The CDR3 totals 16 residues. CDR3 amino acids: CASSKPPRGSSYEQYV. The CDR3 DNA reads TGTGCCAGCAGCAAACCCCCGCGGGGGAGCTCCTACGAGCAGTACGTC.

This clone was seen once. The rearrangement joins TRBV2 to TRBJ1-6, with a weak D call TRBD1 (6 bases). This CDR3 region has 14 residues. Deletions cut 6 bases from V and 4 bases from J, with 10 bases between. Per the germline V gene, CDR1 is SNHLY and CDR2 is FYNNEI. CDR3 amino acids: CASREGVYNSPLHF. As DNA, the CDR3 is TGTGCCAGCAGAGAGGGGGTGTATAATTCACCCCTCCACTTT. Variable domain in full (rest from reference TRBV2 and TRBJ1-6): EPEVTQTPSHQVTQMGQEVILRCVPISNHLYFYWYRQILGQKVEFLVSFYNNEISEKSEIFDDQFSVERPDGSNFTLKIRSTKLEDSAMYFCASREGVYNSPLHFGNGTRLTVT.

This clone was observed a handful of times. CDR3 bases: TGTGCCAGCAGTGAAACGAGCGTCTCCTATAATTCACCCCTCCACTTT. It specifies CASSETSVSYNSPLHF. The genes are TRBV6-1 and TRBJ1-6; D is uncertain. The CDR3 covers 16 residues. Trimming removed 2 bases at V and 0 bases at J, with 8 bases between. The germline V gene has CDR1 MNHNS and CDR2 SASEGT.

V usage is TRBV5-4 and J usage is TRBJ2-2; TRBD2 might be the D (5 bases). The CDR3 sequence is 14 residues long. Germline V gives CDR1 SGHNT, CDR2 YYREEE (reference sequence). Trimming cost V 4 bases and J 2 bases, with 9 bases left between them. Written as DNA, the CDR3 is TGTGCCAGCAGCCCGACTACTAACACCGGGGAGCTGTTTTTT. Translation gives CASSPTTNTGELFF.